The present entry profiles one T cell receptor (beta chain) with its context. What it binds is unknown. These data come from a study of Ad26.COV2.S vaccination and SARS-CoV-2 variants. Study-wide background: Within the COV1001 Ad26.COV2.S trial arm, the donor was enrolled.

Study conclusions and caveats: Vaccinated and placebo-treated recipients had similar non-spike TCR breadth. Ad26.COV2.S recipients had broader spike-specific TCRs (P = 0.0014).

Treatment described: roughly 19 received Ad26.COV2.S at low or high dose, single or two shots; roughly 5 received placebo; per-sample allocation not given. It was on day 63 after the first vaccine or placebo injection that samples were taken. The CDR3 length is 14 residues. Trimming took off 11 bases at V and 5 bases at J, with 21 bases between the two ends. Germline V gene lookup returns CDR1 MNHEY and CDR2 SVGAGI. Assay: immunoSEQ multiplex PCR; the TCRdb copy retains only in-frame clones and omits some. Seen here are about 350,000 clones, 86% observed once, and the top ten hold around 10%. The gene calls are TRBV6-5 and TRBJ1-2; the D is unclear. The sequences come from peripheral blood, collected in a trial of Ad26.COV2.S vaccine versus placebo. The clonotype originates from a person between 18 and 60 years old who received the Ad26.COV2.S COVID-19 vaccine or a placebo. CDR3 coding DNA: TGTGCCTCTGAGGGTAGCAGGAGAACTTATGGCTACACCTTC. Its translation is CASEGSRRTYGYTF.